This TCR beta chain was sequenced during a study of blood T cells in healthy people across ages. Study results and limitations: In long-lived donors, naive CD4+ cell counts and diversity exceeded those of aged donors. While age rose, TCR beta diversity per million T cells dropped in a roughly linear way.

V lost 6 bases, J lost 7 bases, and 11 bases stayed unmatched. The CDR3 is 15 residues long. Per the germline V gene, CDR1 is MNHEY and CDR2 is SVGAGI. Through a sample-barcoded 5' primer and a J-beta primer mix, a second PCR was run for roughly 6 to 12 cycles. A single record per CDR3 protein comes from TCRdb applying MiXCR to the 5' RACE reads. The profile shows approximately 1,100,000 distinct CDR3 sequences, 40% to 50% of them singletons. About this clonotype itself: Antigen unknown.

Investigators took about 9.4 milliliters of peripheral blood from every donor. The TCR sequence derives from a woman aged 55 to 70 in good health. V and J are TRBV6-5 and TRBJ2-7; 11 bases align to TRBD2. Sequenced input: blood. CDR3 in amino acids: CASRETSGTYNEQYF. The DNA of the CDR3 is TGTGCCAGCAGAGAGACTAGCGGGACCTACAATGAGCAGTACTTC.